This TCR beta chain was sequenced for a study of T cells expressing NK-cell markers. Across the whole study: TCR beta repertoires came from sorted CD3+CD56+NKG2C+, CD3+CD56+NKG2C- and CD3+CD56-NKG2C+ T cells.

General study results and limits: Six or seven donors carried dominant NKG2C+ clonotypes that made up about 1.0-7.0% of their CD8+ T cells.

TCRdb reprocessed the 5' RACE reads; each CDR3 protein has one entry and no DNA is given. The sample holds about 550,000 distinct CDR3 sequences. The CDR3 contains 15 residues. About this clonotype: Its specificity is not known.

The sample consisted of blood T cells: a sorted CD56 or NKG2C T cell subset, CD4+ or CD8+ T cells, or bulk PBMC T cells (not recorded which). The chain combines TRBV12-3 or TRBV12-4 with TRBJ2-1; TCRdb selects TRBD2, and the lack of DNA leaves this call unchecked. The receptor comes from a young man in good health. This chain's CDR3 is CASSFRIAGNNEQFF.